This is a list of T cell receptor beta chains from one sample in a study of blood T cells in healthy people across ages. Each CDR3 protein is one row after TCRdb ran MiXCR on the 5' RACE reads. The sample has about 730,000 distinct CDR3 sequences; around 40% are singletons. Source material: blood. All receptors come from a woman aged 60-70 years in good health. CDR3s include the opening cysteine and the closing phenylalanine or tryptophan. The order of the fields is J gene, clone size, D gene, V gene, CDR3 protein, CDR3 DNA. D genes are given only for firm matches. Clone size is not always given. Where it is, it says once, few, many or a class for expanded clones.

>TRBJ2-2|-|-|TRBV6-2/TRBV6-3
CASSWPTAGPGELFF
TGTGCCAGCAGTTGGCCTACAGCGGGTCCCGGGGAGCTGTTTTTT
>TRBJ2-3|-|-|TRBV4-2
CASSQAGPLADTQYF
TGTGCCAGCAGCCAAGCCGGACCACTCGCGGATACGCAGTATTTT
>TRBJ2-7|few|TRBD2|TRBV7-2
CASSGDMAGGYEQYF
TGTGCCAGCAGCGGGGATATGGCGGGGGGCTACGAGCAGTACTTC
>TRBJ2-1|-|TRBD2|TRBV9
CASSDSGGTYNEQFF
TGTGCCAGCAGCGATAGCGGGGGGACTTACAATGAGCAGTTCTTC
>TRBJ2-5|few|-|TRBV21-1
CASSTGGRGKTQYF
TGTGCCAGCAGCACAGGGGGCAGGGGAAAGACCCAGTACTTC
>TRBJ1-2|-|-|TRBV7-2
CASSLTRNYGYTF
TGTGCCAGCAGCTTAACCCGGAACTATGGCTACACCTTC
>TRBJ2-5|many|-|TRBV9
CASSLGQLVKRETQYF
TGTGCCAGCAGCCTCGGACAGTTGGTAAAAAGAGAGACCCAGTACTTC
>TRBJ2-3|few|-|TRBV11-2
CASSPQSDTQYF
TGTGCCAGCAGCCCGCAATCAGATACGCAGTATTTT
>TRBJ2-5|many|TRBD2|TRBV29-1
CSVPGLVLQETQYF
TGCAGCGTCCCGGGACTAGTCCTTCAGGAGACCCAGTACTTC
>TRBJ2-3|-|-|TRBV18
CASSPPVKDTQYF
TGTGCCAGCTCACCACCGGTTAAAGATACGCAGTATTTT
>TRBJ2-1|few|-|TRBV28
CASTLGHRWDEQFF
TGTGCCAGCACCCTCGGACACCGTTGGGATGAGCAGTTCTTC
>TRBJ2-5|many|-|TRBV29-1
CSVGTGRQETQYF
TGCAGCGTCGGGACGGGACGACAAGAGACCCAGTACTTC
>TRBJ1-5|few|-|TRBV6-1
CASSYNQPQHF
TGTGCCAGCAGTTATAATCAGCCCCAGCATTTT
>TRBJ2-1|-|TRBD1|TRBV7-2
CASSFPGQGSYNEQFF
TGTGCCAGCAGTTTTCCGGGACAGGGCTCCTACAATGAGCAGTTCTTC
>TRBJ2-5|-|TRBD1|TRBV7-8
CASSAESGTAQETQYF
TGTGCCAGCAGCGCGGAATCCGGGACAGCTCAAGAGACCCAGTACTTC
>TRBJ2-4|-|-|TRBV7-2
CASPTGEKVKNIQYF
TGTGCCAGCCCCACAGGAGAGAAGGTCAAAAACATTCAGTACTTC
>TRBJ1-1|few|-|TRBV3-1
CASSQNRNTEAFF
TGTGCCAGCAGCCAAAACCGGAACACTGAAGCTTTCTTT
>TRBJ2-5|-|-|TRBV20-1
CSAQRGIQETQYF
TGCAGTGCCCAAAGAGGGATACAAGAGACCCAGTACTTC
>TRBJ2-7|-|TRBD2|TRBV20-1
CSALGTSEYEQYF
TGCAGTGCCCTCGGGACTAGCGAGTACGAGCAGTACTTC
>TRBJ2-7|-|TRBD1|TRBV24-1
CATSLGGQGRSEQYF
TGTGCCACCAGTTTGGGGGGACAGGGACGTTCGGAGCAGTACTTC
>TRBJ1-6|-|-|TRBV7-2
CASSFARGAPLGSPLHF
TGTGCCAGCAGCTTCGCGCGGGGGGCCCCCTTAGGGTCACCCCTCCACTTT
>TRBJ2-7|few|TRBD1|TRBV4-3
CASSQDLGTGSPYEQYF
TGCGCCAGCAGCCAAGATCTAGGGACAGGGAGTCCCTACGAGCAGTACTTC
>TRBJ2-1|-|TRBD2|TRBV5-1
CASSLEASGGPREQFF
TGCGCCAGCAGCTTGGAGGCTAGCGGGGGGCCACGGGAGCAGTTCTTC
>TRBJ1-2|-|-|TRBV20-1
CSARVNLPGVYGYTF
TGCAGTGCTAGGGTTAACCTTCCAGGGGTTTATGGCTACACCTTC
>TRBJ1-2|-|-|TRBV7-2
CASSLDGGQGYTF
TGTGCCAGCAGCTTGGACGGGGGGCAGGGCTACACCTTC
>TRBJ1-1|-|-|TRBV7-2
CASSLAGGYDTEAFF
TGTGCCAGCAGCTTAGCGGGAGGGTACGACACTGAAGCTTTCTTT
>TRBJ2-5|-|TRBD2|TRBV5-1
CASSQGEFSGRAGETQYF
TGCGCCAGCAGCCAAGGGGAATTTAGCGGGAGGGCAGGAGAGACCCAGTACTTC
>TRBJ2-5|-|TRBD2|TRBV6-1
CASRGTSGSETQYF
TGTGCCAGCAGGGGGACTAGCGGGAGTGAGACCCAGTACTTC